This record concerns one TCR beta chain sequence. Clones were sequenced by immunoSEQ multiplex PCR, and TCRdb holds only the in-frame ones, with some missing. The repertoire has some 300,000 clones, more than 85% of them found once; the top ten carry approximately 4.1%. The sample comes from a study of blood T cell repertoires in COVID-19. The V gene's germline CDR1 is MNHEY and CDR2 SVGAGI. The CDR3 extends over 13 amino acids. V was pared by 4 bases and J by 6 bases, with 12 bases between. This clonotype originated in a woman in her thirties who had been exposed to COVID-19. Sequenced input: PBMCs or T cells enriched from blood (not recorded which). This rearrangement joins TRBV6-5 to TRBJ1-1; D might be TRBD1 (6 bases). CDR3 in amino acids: CASSSDPGAEAFF. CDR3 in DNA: TGTGCCAGCAGTTCCGATCCAGGGGCTGAAGCTTTCTTT.